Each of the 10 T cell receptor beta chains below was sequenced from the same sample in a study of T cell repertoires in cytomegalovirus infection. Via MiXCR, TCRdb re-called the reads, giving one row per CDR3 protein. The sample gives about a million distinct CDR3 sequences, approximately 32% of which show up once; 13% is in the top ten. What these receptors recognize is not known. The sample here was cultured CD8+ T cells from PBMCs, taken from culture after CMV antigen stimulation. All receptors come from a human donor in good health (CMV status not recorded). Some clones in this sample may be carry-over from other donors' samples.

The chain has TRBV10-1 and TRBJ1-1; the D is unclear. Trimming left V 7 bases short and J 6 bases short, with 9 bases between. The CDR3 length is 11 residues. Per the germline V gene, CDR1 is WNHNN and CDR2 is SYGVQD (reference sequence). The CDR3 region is CASNPVAEAFF. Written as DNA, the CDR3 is TGCGCCAGCAATCCAGTGGCTGAAGCTTTCTTT.

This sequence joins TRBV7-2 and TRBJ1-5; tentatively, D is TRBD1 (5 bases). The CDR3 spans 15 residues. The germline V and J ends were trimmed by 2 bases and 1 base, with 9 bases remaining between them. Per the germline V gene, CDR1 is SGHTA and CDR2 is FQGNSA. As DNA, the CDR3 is TGTGCCAGCAGCTTAACGAAGGGGAGCAATCAGCCCCAGCATTTT. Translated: CASSLTKGSNQPQHF.

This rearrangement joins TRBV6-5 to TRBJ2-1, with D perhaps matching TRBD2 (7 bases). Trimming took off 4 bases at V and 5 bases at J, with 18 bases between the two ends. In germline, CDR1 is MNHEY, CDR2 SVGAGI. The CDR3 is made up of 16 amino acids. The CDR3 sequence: CASSLQGGALHNEQFF. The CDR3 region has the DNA TGTGCCAGCAGTTTGCAAGGGGGGGCCCTCCACAATGAGCAGTTCTTC.

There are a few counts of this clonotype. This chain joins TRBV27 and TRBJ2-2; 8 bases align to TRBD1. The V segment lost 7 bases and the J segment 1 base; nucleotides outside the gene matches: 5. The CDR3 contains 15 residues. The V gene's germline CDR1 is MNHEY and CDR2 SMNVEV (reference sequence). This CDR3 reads CASTQGARNTGELFF. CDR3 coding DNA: TGTGCCAGCACCCAGGGGGCGCGGAACACCGGGGAGCTGTTTTTT.

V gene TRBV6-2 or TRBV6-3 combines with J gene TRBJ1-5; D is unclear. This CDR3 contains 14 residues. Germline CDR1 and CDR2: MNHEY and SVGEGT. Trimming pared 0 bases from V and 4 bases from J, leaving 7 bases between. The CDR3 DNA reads TGTGCCAGCAGTTACTCGGACGGGAATCAGCCCCAGCATTTT. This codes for CASSYSDGNQPQHF.

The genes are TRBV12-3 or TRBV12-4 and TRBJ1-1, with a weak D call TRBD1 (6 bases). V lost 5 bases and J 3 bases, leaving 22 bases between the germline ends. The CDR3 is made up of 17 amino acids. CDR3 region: CASSPFQGQDGDTEAFF. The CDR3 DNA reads TGTGCCAGCAGTCCCTTCCAGGGGCAAGATGGGGACACTGAAGCTTTCTTT.

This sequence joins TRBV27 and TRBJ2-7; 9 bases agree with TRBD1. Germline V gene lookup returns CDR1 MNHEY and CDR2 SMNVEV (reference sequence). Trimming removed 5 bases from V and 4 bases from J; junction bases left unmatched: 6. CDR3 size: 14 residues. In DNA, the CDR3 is TGTGCCAGCAGTCCAGCGACAGGGGGGTACGAGCAGTACGTC. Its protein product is CASSPATGGYEQYV.

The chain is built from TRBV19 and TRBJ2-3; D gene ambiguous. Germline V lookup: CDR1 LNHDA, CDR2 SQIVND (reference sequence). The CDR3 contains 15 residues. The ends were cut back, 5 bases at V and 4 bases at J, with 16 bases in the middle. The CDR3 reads CASSPGFGVADTQYF. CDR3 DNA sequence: TGTGCCAGTAGTCCCGGCTTCGGCGTCGCAGATACGCAGTATTTT.

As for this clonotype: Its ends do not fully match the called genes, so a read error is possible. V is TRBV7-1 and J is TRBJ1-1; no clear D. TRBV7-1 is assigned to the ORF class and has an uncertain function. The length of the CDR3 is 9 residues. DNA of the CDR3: TGTGCCTCACGGGAGCAACCCTCCTTT. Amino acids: CASREQPSF.

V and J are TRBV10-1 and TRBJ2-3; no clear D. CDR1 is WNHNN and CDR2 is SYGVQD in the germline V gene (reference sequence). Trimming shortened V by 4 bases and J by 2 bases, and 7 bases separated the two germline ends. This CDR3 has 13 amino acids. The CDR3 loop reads CASSALNTDTQYF. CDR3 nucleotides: TGCGCCAGCAGTGCGCTAAACACAGATACGCAGTATTTT.